The rows below give T cell receptor beta chains drawn from one sample of a study of neurological immune-mediated disorders. MiXCR, run by TCRdb on the 5' RACE reads, gives a single entry per CDR3 protein. This table holds 42,000 or so distinct CDR3 sequences, 2% to 3% found once. Sequenced input: PBMCs. The receptor set was obtained from a man in his thirties or forties with multiple sclerosis. CDR3s include the opening cysteine and the closing phenylalanine or tryptophan. Fields, in order: V gene, D gene, clone size, J gene, CDR3 DNA, CDR3 protein. A D gene is named only where the DNA matches it firmly. Some rows have no size entry. The others give once, few or many, or a class for an expanded clone.

V gene: TRBV18; D gene: -; clone size: many; J gene: TRBJ2-6; CDR3 DNA: TGTGCCAGCTCACCACCCGGGTCCCTCTCTGGGGCCAACGTCCTGACTTTC; CDR3 protein: CASSPPGSLSGANVLTF
V gene: TRBV6-1; D gene: -; clone size: many; J gene: TRBJ2-3; CDR3 DNA: TGTGCCAGCAGTGAAGATGTGAGGGAAACAGATACGCAGTATTTT; CDR3 protein: CASSEDVRETDTQYF
V gene: TRBV12-5; D gene: TRBD2; clone size: many; J gene: TRBJ2-1; CDR3 DNA: TGTGCTAGTGGCCCCACGGGGGGGGGCCGCGTAGCCTACAATGAGCAGTTCTTC; CDR3 protein: CASGPTGGGRVAYNEQFF
V gene: TRBV6-1; D gene: TRBD1; clone size: many; J gene: TRBJ2-2; CDR3 DNA: TGTGCCAGCAGGGCCGGGACAGGGGACACCGGGGAGCTGTTTTTT; CDR3 protein: CASRAGTGDTGELFF
V gene: TRBV29-1; D gene: TRBD1; clone size: many; J gene: TRBJ2-1; CDR3 DNA: TGCAGCGTGTTCCCGGGACAGGGGAGCTACAATGAGCAGTTCTTC; CDR3 protein: CSVFPGQGSYNEQFF
V gene: TRBV6-5; D gene: TRBD1; clone size: many; J gene: TRBJ2-7; CDR3 DNA: TGTGCCAGCAGTAAATCTCCGGGGACAGCAACCTACGAGCAGTACTTC; CDR3 protein: CASSKSPGTATYEQYF
V gene: TRBV15; D gene: -; clone size: many; J gene: TRBJ2-7; CDR3 DNA: TGTGCCACCAGCAGAAGTTCGGGCGAGCAGTACTTC; CDR3 protein: CATSRSSGEQYF
V gene: TRBV7-6; D gene: TRBD1; clone size: -; J gene: TRBJ1-1; CDR3 DNA: TGTGCCAGCAGCCGCGACCCTGGGACAGGGTTAGCTTTCTTT; CDR3 protein: CASSRDPGTGLAFF
V gene: TRBV7-7; D gene: TRBD2; clone size: -; J gene: TRBJ2-5; CDR3 DNA: TGTGCCAGCAGCCCCCGATTAGCGGGAGTGCATGAGACCCAGTACTTC; CDR3 protein: CASSPRLAGVHETQYF
V gene: TRBV10-2; D gene: -; clone size: many; J gene: TRBJ1-5; CDR3 DNA: TGCGCCAGCAGTGCATTAGGCCAGAACCAGCCCCAGCATTTT; CDR3 protein: CASSALGQNQPQHF
V gene: TRBV5-1; D gene: TRBD1; clone size: few; J gene: TRBJ2-5; CDR3 DNA: TGCGCCAGCAGCGGCGACCCAGGGGGCAGAGAGACCCAGTACTTC; CDR3 protein: CASSGDPGGRETQYF
V gene: TRBV10-2; D gene: TRBD1; clone size: many; J gene: TRBJ1-5; CDR3 DNA: TGCGCCAGCAGACCCGGGACAGGGGGCGTTCAGCCCCAGCATTTT; CDR3 protein: CASRPGTGGVQPQHF
V gene: TRBV15; D gene: TRBD1; clone size: -; J gene: TRBJ2-5; CDR3 DNA: TGTGCCACCGGCCGATGGGACAGCCAAGAGACCCAGTACTTC; CDR3 protein: CATGRWDSQETQYF
V gene: TRBV4-3; D gene: TRBD2; clone size: many; J gene: TRBJ2-3; CDR3 DNA: TGCGCCAGCAGCCTGACTAGCGGGAGGGCAGATACGCAGTATTTT; CDR3 protein: CASSLTSGRADTQYF
V gene: TRBV12-5; D gene: -; clone size: -; J gene: TRBJ2-5; CDR3 DNA: TGTGCTAGTGGTTTGGCCCCCGAGGTCAAGGAGACCCAGTACTTC; CDR3 protein: CASGLAPEVKETQYF
V gene: TRBV5-1; D gene: -; clone size: many; J gene: TRBJ1-2; CDR3 DNA: TGCGCCAGCAGCTTGGACAGAAACTATGGCTACACCTTC; CDR3 protein: CASSLDRNYGYTF
V gene: TRBV20-1; D gene: TRBD1; clone size: many; J gene: TRBJ1-5; CDR3 DNA: TGCAGTGCTAACAAAGACAGGGGTGGGCAGCCCCAGCATTTT; CDR3 protein: CSANKDRGGQPQHF
V gene: TRBV10-3; D gene: TRBD2; clone size: many; J gene: TRBJ2-1; CDR3 DNA: TGTGCCATCAGTGGGAGCCTTGGCTCGGGGCTAGCGGGAGGTGGAACCTACAATGAGCAGTTCTTC; CDR3 protein: CAISGSLGSGLAGGGTYNEQFF
V gene: TRBV27; D gene: -; clone size: many; J gene: TRBJ2-2; CDR3 DNA: TGTGCCAGCAGTTCCAACCAACCCTCCGGGGAGCTGTTTTTT; CDR3 protein: CASSSNQPSGELFF
V gene: TRBV7-9; D gene: TRBD2; clone size: many; J gene: TRBJ2-5; CDR3 DNA: TGTGCCAGCAGCTTTGCGGGGACTAACCAAGAGACCCAGTACTTC; CDR3 protein: CASSFAGTNQETQYF
V gene: TRBV2; D gene: -; clone size: many; J gene: TRBJ2-6; CDR3 DNA: TGTGCCAGCAGTGAGGAAGGTATTTCTGGGGCCAACGTCCTGACTTTC; CDR3 protein: CASSEEGISGANVLTF
V gene: TRBV7-9; D gene: TRBD1; clone size: few; J gene: TRBJ2-7; CDR3 DNA: TGTGCCAGCAGCACCGGGACAGGGGCGTCAGAGCAGTACTTC; CDR3 protein: CASSTGTGASEQYF
V gene: TRBV24-1; D gene: -; clone size: many; J gene: TRBJ1-5; CDR3 DNA: TGTGCCACCGTAAGACAAACTTTCAGTCAGCCCCAGCATTTT; CDR3 protein: CATVRQTFSQPQHF
V gene: TRBV5-1; D gene: -; clone size: many; J gene: TRBJ2-5; CDR3 DNA: TGCGCCAGCAGCCGGGGGCTACAAGAGACCCAGTACTTC; CDR3 protein: CASSRGLQETQYF
V gene: TRBV2; D gene: -; clone size: many; J gene: TRBJ1-2; CDR3 DNA: TGTGCCAGCAGTGACGGTGGCTACACCTTC; CDR3 protein: CASSDGGYTF
V gene: TRBV29-1; D gene: TRBD1; clone size: -; J gene: TRBJ2-7; CDR3 DNA: TGCAGCGTCACCGGGACAGGGACTTACGAGCAGTACTTC; CDR3 protein: CSVTGTGTYEQYF
V gene: TRBV5-6; D gene: -; clone size: many; J gene: TRBJ2-1; CDR3 DNA: TGTGCCAGCAGCTTGACAGTGCGGGTGTACAATGAGCAGTTCTTC; CDR3 protein: CASSLTVRVYNEQFF
V gene: TRBV12-3/TRBV12-4; D gene: TRBD1; clone size: many; J gene: TRBJ2-7; CDR3 DNA: TGTGCCAGCAGCGAGCGGACAGGCTCCGAGCAGTACTTC; CDR3 protein: CASSERTGSEQYF
V gene: TRBV5-8; D gene: TRBD1; clone size: many; J gene: TRBJ2-5; CDR3 DNA: TGTGCCAGCAGACGAGACAGGGGGGAGAGGCAAGAGACCCAGTACTTC; CDR3 protein: CASRRDRGERQETQYF
V gene: TRBV19; D gene: -; clone size: few; J gene: TRBJ2-1; CDR3 DNA: TGTGCCAGTAGTATTGGGTACAATGAGCAGTTCTTC; CDR3 protein: CASSIGYNEQFF
V gene: TRBV6-6; D gene: -; clone size: many; J gene: TRBJ1-3; CDR3 DNA: TGTGCCAGCAGTTACCTTTTCTCTGGAAACACCATATATTTT; CDR3 protein: CASSYLFSGNTIYF
V gene: TRBV4-3; D gene: -; clone size: many; J gene: TRBJ2-3; CDR3 DNA: TGCGCCAGCAGCCAAGTTCTATCCAGGTTAGGGACAGATACGCAGTATTTT; CDR3 protein: CASSQVLSRLGTDTQYF
V gene: TRBV6-6; D gene: -; clone size: many; J gene: TRBJ1-2; CDR3 DNA: TGTGCCAGCAGTAGTGAACCCCACTATGGCTACACCTTC; CDR3 protein: CASSSEPHYGYTF
V gene: TRBV5-1; D gene: -; clone size: many; J gene: TRBJ2-1; CDR3 DNA: TGCGCCAGCAGCTTGGCCTTCGGGGAGTCCGAGCAGTTCTTC; CDR3 protein: CASSLAFGESEQFF
V gene: TRBV6-1; D gene: -; clone size: many; J gene: TRBJ2-3; CDR3 DNA: TGTGCCAGCAGTCAGTACTATCCAGATACGCAGTATTTT; CDR3 protein: CASSQYYPDTQYF
V gene: TRBV28; D gene: -; clone size: many; J gene: TRBJ1-6; CDR3 DNA: TGTGCCAGCAGTTGGGAGAAGAATTCACCCCTCCACTTT; CDR3 protein: CASSWEKNSPLHF
V gene: TRBV27; D gene: TRBD1; clone size: many; J gene: TRBJ1-2; CDR3 DNA: TGTGCCAGCAGGCCGACAGGGGGCTATGGCTACACCTTC; CDR3 protein: CASRPTGGYGYTF
V gene: TRBV20-1; D gene: -; clone size: -; J gene: TRBJ2-3; CDR3 DNA: TGCAGTGCTAGAGATCGATCCAAAAACACAGATAAGCAGTATTTT; CDR3 protein: CSARDRSKNTDKQYF
V gene: TRBV5-6; D gene: -; clone size: many; J gene: TRBJ2-1; CDR3 DNA: TGTGCCAGCAGCTTGGCGGGAGTGGAAGGTGAGCAGTTCTTC; CDR3 protein: CASSLAGVEGEQFF